Following are 10 T cell receptor beta chains from one sample sequenced in a study of breast tumors, draining lymph nodes, adjacent tissues. The lymph nodes were axillary draining lymph nodes from breast cancer patients. TCRdb processed the multiplex PCR reads anew with MiXCR; each CDR3 protein has one entry. The sample gives about 150,000 distinct CDR3 sequences, around 22% of which show up once; about 2.6% is in the top ten. Sequenced material: axillary lymph node tissue. Receptors were obtained from a female donor with breast cancer. Some clones in this sample may be carry-over from other donors' samples.

This clonotype was recorded many times. The chain joins TRBV6-6 to TRBJ2-7; 10 positions agree with TRBD2. This CDR3 has 19 amino acids. J lost 3 bases, V lost 6 bases, and 20 bases had no gene match. Germline V gene data show CDR1 as MNHNY and CDR2 as SVGAGI (reference sequence). The CDR3 protein is CASSYSGQGYTSGVYEQYF. For the CDR3, the DNA is TGTGCCAGCAGCTACAGCGGACAGGGATACACTAGCGGGGTCTACGAGCAGTACTTC.

The sample holds many counts of this clonotype. V usage is TRBV7-9 and J usage is TRBJ1-5, with a tentative D call TRBD1 (6 bases). Germline V gives CDR1 SEHNR, CDR2 FQNEAQ (reference sequence). With 1 base removed from V and 1 base from J, the gap between germline ends came to 14 bases. This CDR3 region has 17 residues. CDR3 DNA sequence: TGTGCCAGCAGCTTAGGGGGGGCAGGGTTCAGCAATCAGCCCCAGCATTTT. Translated: CASSLGGAGFSNQPQHF.

Turning to this clonotype: The conserved phenylalanine or tryptophan normally closing the CDR3 is absent here, so this likely arose from a read error. This sequence joins TRBV19 and TRBJ2-1; TRBD2 matches 13 bases. The trim removed 4 bases at V and 0 bases at J, leaving 0 bases unmatched. Germline values: CDR1 LNHDA, CDR2 SQIVND (reference sequence). This CDR3 is built from 16 residues. CDR3 protein: CASSRTSGSSYNEQFL. CDR3 sequence (DNA): TGTGCCAGTAGTAGGACTAGCGGGAGCTCCTACAATGAGCAGTTCCTC.

This clonotype was counted only a few times. V is TRBV19 and J is TRBJ2-2; 11 bases map to TRBD2. J gave up 6 bases and V 4 bases, and 4 bases lay outside the gene matches. There are 15 residues in the CDR3. In germline, CDR1 is LNHDA, CDR2 SQIVND (reference sequence). In nucleotides, the CDR3 is TGTGCCAGTAGTACTTCGGGACTAGCGGCCGGGGAGCTGTTTTTT. Its protein is CASSTSGLAAGELFF.

At least ten counts were recorded for this clonotype. The rearrangement links TRBV5-1 to TRBJ2-2; D is tentatively TRBD1 or TRBD2 (5 bases each). Germline lookup yields CDR1 SGHRS and CDR2 YFSETQ. V was shortened by 2 bases and J by 0 bases, with 8 bases between the two germline ends. CDR3 length: 15 residues. The CDR3 loop is CASSFRDANTGELFF. For the CDR3, the DNA is TGCGCCAGCAGCTTCAGGGACGCGAACACCGGGGAGCTGTTTTTT.

The table lists this clonotype with many counts. V gene TRBV10-1 combines with J gene TRBJ2-5; D is perhaps TRBD1 or TRBD2 (5 bases each). Trimming removed 5 bases at V and 1 base at J, with 11 bases between. CDR1 and CDR2 from the germline V gene are WNHNN and SYGVQD (reference sequence). The CDR3 sequence is 14 residues long. The CDR3 here is CASSPPGPQETQYF. The CDR3 bases are TGCGCCAGCAGTCCCCCGGGACCCCAAGAGACCCAGTACTTC.

This chain connects TRBV7-9 to TRBJ1-3; D not resolved. The CDR3 has 14 residues. Germline V gene lookup returns CDR1 SEHNR and CDR2 FQNEAQ (reference sequence). Trimming shortened V by 5 bases and J by 1 base, and 9 bases separated the two germline ends. The CDR3 DNA sequence: TGTGCCAGCAGCCAGGCAGGTTCTGGAAACACCATATATTTT. As protein: CASSQAGSGNTIYF.

This clonotype was detected many times. The genes are TRBV24-1 and TRBJ2-1, with 10 bases fitting TRBD1. The CDR3 length is 15 residues. J was trimmed by 9 bases and V by 3 bases; bases with no gene match: 7. CDR1 is KGHDR, CDR2 SFDVKD, per germline. As DNA, the CDR3 is TGTGCCACCAGTGATCCGGGACAGGGGATGGGTGAGCAGTTCTTC. Its protein is CATSDPGQGMGEQFF.

This clonotype was counted only a few times. The chain carries TRBV30 and TRBJ2-3; the match to TRBD1 covers 7 bases. V was pared by 3 bases and J by 2 bases, with 14 bases of the junction left unmatched. The CDR3 loop spans 17 amino acids. Germline V gene sequence: CDR1 GTSNPN, CDR2 SVGIG (reference sequence). As DNA, the CDR3 is TGTGCCTGGAGCATCCCCCGAGGGGGCCTGGTCACAGATACGCAGTATTTT. Protein sequence: CAWSIPRGGLVTDTQYF. Supplemented by reference TRBV30 and TRBJ2-3, the full variable domain reads SQTIHQWPATLVQPVGSPLSLECTVEGTSNPNLYWYRQAAGRGLQLLFYSVGIGQISSEVPQNLSASRPQDRQFILSSKKLLLSDSGFYLCAWSIPRGGLVTDTQYFGPGTRLTVL.

This clonotype was counted ten times or more. The J gene is TRBJ1-6, the V gene TRBV9; 12 bases align to TRBD1. V shed 4 bases, J shed 7 bases, and the junction held 3 bases outside the gene matches. The CDR3 runs to 15 residues. Germline-derived CDR1 and CDR2 are SGDLS and YYNGEE. The CDR3 loop reads CASSSGQGANSPLHF. The CDR3, as DNA: TGTGCCAGCAGCTCGGGACAGGGGGCGAATTCACCCCTCCACTTT.